A selection of T cell receptor beta chains follows, all from one sample in a study of cytomegalovirus exposure and HLA in healthy donors. Profiling relied on immunoSEQ multiplex PCR, and the TCRdb table lists in-frame clones only, not all of them. In the table there are some 130,000 clones, approximately 8.9% of which are singletons. Sequenced input: PBMCs. Receptors were obtained from a woman aged 35 to 49 in good health and CMV-seropositive. The CDR3 runs from the conserved cysteine through the conserved F or W. Fields, in order: clone size, V gene, D gene, J gene, CDR3 DNA, CDR3 protein. D genes are given only for firm matches. Clone size is stated in some rows and not others, as once, few, many or a class when expanded.

clone_size: few; v_call: TRBV2; d_call: NA; j_call: TRBJ1-6; cdr3_nt: TGTGCCAGCAGCGGGGGTCACGGCGGCTATTCACCCCTCCACTTT; cdr3_aa: CASSGGHGGYSPLHF
clone_size: NA; v_call: TRBV5-6; d_call: NA; j_call: TRBJ1-1; cdr3_nt: TGTGCCAGCGGCGGGGGGGTAACTGAAGCTTTCTTT; cdr3_aa: CASGGGVTEAFF
clone_size: NA; v_call: TRBV5-3; d_call: TRBD1; j_call: TRBJ2-7; cdr3_nt: TGTGCCAGAAGCCGAATGTTTAGACAGGGGGTGGACGAGCAGTACTTC; cdr3_aa: CARSRMFRQGVDEQYF
clone_size: few; v_call: TRBV2; d_call: TRBD1; j_call: TRBJ1-1; cdr3_nt: TGTGCCAGCAGGGGGACAGACCGGTACACTGAAGCTTTCTTT; cdr3_aa: CASRGTDRYTEAFF
clone_size: few; v_call: TRBV5-4; d_call: NA; j_call: TRBJ1-1; cdr3_nt: TGTGCCAGCAGCTTCGACAGGCTGAACACTGAAGCTTTCTTT; cdr3_aa: CASSFDRLNTEAFF
clone_size: NA; v_call: TRBV5-4; d_call: TRBD1; j_call: TRBJ2-2; cdr3_nt: TGTGCCAGCAGCCCCGGGACAGGGCGGGAGGAGCTGTTTTTT; cdr3_aa: CASSPGTGREELFF
clone_size: NA; v_call: TRBV19; d_call: NA; j_call: TRBJ1-4; cdr3_nt: TGTGCCAGTAGGACTTTGGGGGCAGGAGAAAAACTGTTTTTT; cdr3_aa: CASRTLGAGEKLFF
clone_size: few; v_call: TRBV14; d_call: NA; j_call: TRBJ2-7; cdr3_nt: TGTGCCAGCAGCCCCCGGGGGAACGGCCCCTACGAGCAGTACTTC; cdr3_aa: CASSPRGNGPYEQYF
clone_size: few; v_call: TRBV19; d_call: TRBD1; j_call: TRBJ1-1; cdr3_nt: TGTGCCAGTAGTACCCAGACAGGGGGCCCTGAAGCTTTCTTT; cdr3_aa: CASSTQTGGPEAFF
clone_size: NA; v_call: TRBV11-3; d_call: TRBD2; j_call: TRBJ2-7; cdr3_nt: TGTGCCAGCAGCTCGGGCGGGGGGCCCTACGAGCAGTACTTC; cdr3_aa: CASSSGGGPYEQYF
clone_size: few; v_call: TRBV4-3; d_call: NA; j_call: TRBJ2-5; cdr3_nt: TGCGCCAGCAGCCAAGGATTTGGGCATCTTCAAGAGACCCAGTACTTC; cdr3_aa: CASSQGFGHLQETQYF
clone_size: few; v_call: TRBV7-9; d_call: NA; j_call: TRBJ1-2; cdr3_nt: TGTGCCAGCAGCTTAGGGGGACAAGGCCGAGCTAACTATGGCTACACCTTC; cdr3_aa: CASSLGGQGRANYGYTF
clone_size: few; v_call: TRBV6-1; d_call: TRBD1; j_call: TRBJ1-3; cdr3_nt: TGTGCCAGCAGTGACCGGACAGGGGATTACACCATATATTTT; cdr3_aa: CASSDRTGDYTIYF
clone_size: few; v_call: TRBV5-1; d_call: NA; j_call: TRBJ2-2; cdr3_nt: TGCGCCAGCAGCTTGGACCCCCAGCGCGTTAACACCGGGGAGCTGTTTTTT; cdr3_aa: CASSLDPQRVNTGELFF
clone_size: NA; v_call: TRBV2; d_call: TRBD1; j_call: TRBJ2-7; cdr3_nt: TGTGCCAGCAGCCCGCCTGGACAGGCTTACTACGAGCAGTACTTC; cdr3_aa: CASSPPGQAYYEQYF
clone_size: few; v_call: TRBV5-1; d_call: TRBD1; j_call: TRBJ1-6; cdr3_nt: TGCGCCAGCAGCTTACAGGGGGCGCGAAATTCACCCCTCCACTTT; cdr3_aa: CASSLQGARNSPLHF
clone_size: few; v_call: TRBV5-6; d_call: NA; j_call: TRBJ2-3; cdr3_nt: TGTGCCAGCAGCTTGCCGAGTTCCACAGATACGCAGTATTTT; cdr3_aa: CASSLPSSTDTQYF
clone_size: NA; v_call: TRBV5-4; d_call: TRBD2; j_call: TRBJ2-2; cdr3_nt: TGTGCCAGCAGCTCGCGGGAGGTCAACACCGGGGAGCTGTTTTTT; cdr3_aa: CASSSREVNTGELFF
clone_size: NA; v_call: TRBV19; d_call: NA; j_call: TRBJ1-1; cdr3_nt: TGTGCCAGTAGTATAAGCCACCTAGGGGACACTGAAGCTTTCTTT; cdr3_aa: CASSISHLGDTEAFF
clone_size: NA; v_call: TRBV5-1; d_call: NA; j_call: TRBJ2-2; cdr3_nt: TGCGCCAGCAGAACAGGGAACACCGGGGAGCTGTTTTTT; cdr3_aa: CASRTGNTGELFF
clone_size: few; v_call: TRBV7-7; d_call: TRBD1; j_call: TRBJ2-5; cdr3_nt: TGTGCCAGCAGCTTCACAGGGGGGATTGGAGAGACCCAGTACTTC; cdr3_aa: CASSFTGGIGETQYF
clone_size: NA; v_call: TRBV5-4; d_call: NA; j_call: TRBJ1-1; cdr3_nt: TGTGCCAGCAGCTTGGGCGGCAGCTGGGAGGCCACTGAAGCTTTCTTT; cdr3_aa: CASSLGGSWEATEAFF
clone_size: NA; v_call: TRBV6-1; d_call: NA; j_call: TRBJ1-5; cdr3_nt: TGTGCCAGCAGTGAGGGCGTCGACGGCAATCAGCCCCAGCATTTT; cdr3_aa: CASSEGVDGNQPQHF
clone_size: few; v_call: TRBV29-1; d_call: TRBD1; j_call: TRBJ1-2; cdr3_nt: TGCAGCGTTGACCGGGACAGTAACTATGGCTACACCTTC; cdr3_aa: CSVDRDSNYGYTF
clone_size: NA; v_call: TRBV4-3; d_call: NA; j_call: TRBJ1-3; cdr3_nt: TGCGCCAGCAGCCAAGATCTGGAAGGGGACAAACGAGGCTCTGGAAACACCATATATTTT; cdr3_aa: CASSQDLEGDKRGSGNTIYF
clone_size: few; v_call: TRBV9; d_call: NA; j_call: TRBJ1-4; cdr3_nt: TGTGCCAGCAGCGTAGACGGCCGGGCAACTAATGAAAAACTGTTTTTT; cdr3_aa: CASSVDGRATNEKLFF
clone_size: NA; v_call: TRBV4-2; d_call: NA; j_call: TRBJ1-1; cdr3_nt: TGTGCCAGCAGCCAAGAAGATGGCAGGGGAAGCACTGAAGCTTTCTTT; cdr3_aa: CASSQEDGRGSTEAFF
clone_size: NA; v_call: TRBV19; d_call: NA; j_call: TRBJ1-2; cdr3_nt: TGTGCCAGTAGTATCGACGGACTAGCTGCTAACTATGGCTACACCTTC; cdr3_aa: CASSIDGLAANYGYTF
clone_size: NA; v_call: TRBV11-3; d_call: TRBD2; j_call: TRBJ2-1; cdr3_nt: TGTGCCAGCAGCTCCCGACTAGCGGGGGCCTACAATGAGCAGTTCTTC; cdr3_aa: CASSSRLAGAYNEQFF
clone_size: NA; v_call: TRBV13; d_call: NA; j_call: TRBJ1-1; cdr3_nt: TGTGCCAGCAGCCCACAGACGGGAATAAACACTGAAGCTTTCTTT; cdr3_aa: CASSPQTGINTEAFF
clone_size: few; v_call: TRBV18; d_call: TRBD2; j_call: TRBJ2-3; cdr3_nt: TGTGCCAGCTCACCGATGGGACTAGCGGGGGGCGGCACAAATACGCAGTATTTT; cdr3_aa: CASSPMGLAGGGTNTQYF
clone_size: NA; v_call: TRBV10-1; d_call: TRBD1; j_call: TRBJ2-7; cdr3_nt: TGCGCCAGCAGGGACGCAGGACAGGGGGCCTACGAGCAGTACTTC; cdr3_aa: CASRDAGQGAYEQYF
clone_size: NA; v_call: TRBV5-6; d_call: NA; j_call: TRBJ2-5; cdr3_nt: TGTGCCAGCAGCTTTCAAGCGGGCCGGGAGACCCAGTACTTC; cdr3_aa: CASSFQAGRETQYF
clone_size: few; v_call: TRBV10-1; d_call: TRBD2; j_call: TRBJ2-2; cdr3_nt: TGCGCCAGCAGTGAGCAGCGGGGGGGTGATTGGACCGGGGAGCTGTTTTTT; cdr3_aa: CASSEQRGGDWTGELFF
clone_size: few; v_call: TRBV6-6; d_call: TRBD1; j_call: TRBJ1-2; cdr3_nt: TGTGCCAGCAGTTCGAGGACAGGGGACTATGGCTACACCTTC; cdr3_aa: CASSSRTGDYGYTF
clone_size: NA; v_call: TRBV9; d_call: NA; j_call: TRBJ1-2; cdr3_nt: TGTGCCAGCAGCGTAGGGGGGAGGGACAATGGCTACACCTTC; cdr3_aa: CASSVGGRDNGYTF
clone_size: NA; v_call: TRBV5-4; d_call: NA; j_call: TRBJ1-2; cdr3_nt: TGTGCCAGCAGCTTGGTATTTAGCCGAGACGGCTACACCTTC; cdr3_aa: CASSLVFSRDGYTF
clone_size: NA; v_call: TRBV10-3; d_call: TRBD2; j_call: TRBJ2-3; cdr3_nt: TGTGCCATCAGTGGCGGGGGGGCCACTACAGATACGCAGTATTTT; cdr3_aa: CAISGGGATTDTQYF
clone_size: once; v_call: TRBV15; d_call: NA; j_call: TRBJ2-4; cdr3_nt: TGTGCCACCAGCAGAGATGCAGTAGCCAAAAACATTCAGTACTTC; cdr3_aa: CATSRDAVAKNIQYF
clone_size: few; v_call: TRBV5-1; d_call: TRBD2; j_call: TRBJ2-1; cdr3_nt: TGCGCCAGCAGCTTGGACCCTAGCGGGGGGGCCATTAATGAGCAGTTCTTC; cdr3_aa: CASSLDPSGGAINEQFF
clone_size: NA; v_call: TRBV7-9; d_call: NA; j_call: TRBJ2-7; cdr3_nt: TGTGCCAGCAGCTTAGGAGTCTACGAGCAGTACTTC; cdr3_aa: CASSLGVYEQYF
clone_size: NA; v_call: TRBV4-3; d_call: NA; j_call: TRBJ1-6; cdr3_nt: TGCGCCAGCAGCCAGAATACAGGCTATAATTCACCCCTCCACTTT; cdr3_aa: CASSQNTGYNSPLHF
clone_size: few; v_call: TRBV5-4; d_call: TRBD1; j_call: TRBJ2-7; cdr3_nt: TGTGCCAGCAGCTTGAACAGGGGGGCCTACGAGCAGTACTTC; cdr3_aa: CASSLNRGAYEQYF
clone_size: few; v_call: TRBV19; d_call: NA; j_call: TRBJ2-1; cdr3_nt: TGTGCCAGTAGTATAATGGGGGCCGTGGAGAATGAGCAGTTCTTC; cdr3_aa: CASSIMGAVENEQFF
clone_size: NA; v_call: TRBV5-4; d_call: TRBD1; j_call: TRBJ1-4; cdr3_nt: TGTGCCAGCAGCCAAACAGGGGGGCGGAATGAAAAACTGTTTTTT; cdr3_aa: CASSQTGGRNEKLFF
clone_size: few; v_call: TRBV4-2; d_call: NA; j_call: TRBJ2-2; cdr3_nt: TGTGCCAGCAGCCAAGGGCAGGGGCACACCGGGGAGCTGTTTTTT; cdr3_aa: CASSQGQGHTGELFF
clone_size: few; v_call: TRBV7-9; d_call: TRBD1; j_call: TRBJ2-2; cdr3_nt: TGTGCCGGGACAGGGGCGAACACCGGGGAGCTGTTTTTT; cdr3_aa: CAGTGANTGELFF
clone_size: NA; v_call: TRBV6-5; d_call: NA; j_call: TRBJ1-1; cdr3_nt: TGTGCCAGCAGTTACGAGGGCCAGTCAGCTTTCTTT; cdr3_aa: CASSYEGQSAFF
clone_size: few; v_call: TRBV27; d_call: NA; j_call: TRBJ1-1; cdr3_nt: TGTGCCAGCAGTTTAGGACATCCGAACACTGAAGCTTTCTTT; cdr3_aa: CASSLGHPNTEAFF
clone_size: NA; v_call: TRBV5-5; d_call: TRBD2; j_call: TRBJ2-1; cdr3_nt: TGTGCCAGCGGCTCAGGTCGGGGGGATGAGCAGTTCTTC; cdr3_aa: CASGSGRGDEQFF
clone_size: NA; v_call: TRBV11-2; d_call: NA; j_call: TRBJ1-1; cdr3_nt: TGTGCCAGCAGCTTAGAGAGGAACACTGAAGCTTTCTTT; cdr3_aa: CASSLERNTEAFF
clone_size: NA; v_call: TRBV19; d_call: TRBD1; j_call: TRBJ1-2; cdr3_nt: TGTGCCAGTAGTATCTACAGGGGGCTTGACTATGGCTACACCTTC; cdr3_aa: CASSIYRGLDYGYTF
clone_size: few; v_call: TRBV4-1; d_call: NA; j_call: TRBJ1-1; cdr3_nt: TGCGCCAGCAGCCAAGATCTCCAACGGGTGGAAGCTTTCTTT; cdr3_aa: CASSQDLQRVEAFF
clone_size: NA; v_call: TRBV27; d_call: NA; j_call: TRBJ2-7; cdr3_nt: TGTGCCAGCAGTCGGACTTTCCGAGGCTCCTACGAGCAGTACTTC; cdr3_aa: CASSRTFRGSYEQYF
clone_size: NA; v_call: TRBV5-1; d_call: NA; j_call: TRBJ2-7; cdr3_nt: TGCGCCAGCAGCTTGCCCAGTTCCTACGAGCAGTACTTC; cdr3_aa: CASSLPSSYEQYF
clone_size: NA; v_call: TRBV2; d_call: NA; j_call: TRBJ1-1; cdr3_nt: TGTGCCAGCACCCTCAACGAACAGCATGACACTGAAGCTTTCTTT; cdr3_aa: CASTLNEQHDTEAFF
clone_size: few; v_call: TRBV19; d_call: NA; j_call: TRBJ1-2; cdr3_nt: TGTGCCAGTATTGACACAGACTATGGCTACACCTTC; cdr3_aa: CASIDTDYGYTF
clone_size: NA; v_call: TRBV5-1; d_call: TRBD2; j_call: TRBJ2-3; cdr3_nt: TGCGCCAGCAGCTTGGGGGCGCGAGCGGGGGGCACAGATACGCAGTATTTT; cdr3_aa: CASSLGARAGGTDTQYF
clone_size: few; v_call: TRBV11-1; d_call: NA; j_call: TRBJ2-7; cdr3_nt: TGTGCCAGCAGCTTCACCAGGGGCCACGAGCAGTACTTC; cdr3_aa: CASSFTRGHEQYF